This entry describes one T cell receptor beta chain. This sample was taken from a study of PD-L1 blockade in urothelial cancer. Across the study: Beginning in about 2014, patients received atezolizumab, given as 1,200 mg intravenously every 3 weeks. Blood was tested 3 weeks (second dose) and 6 weeks into treatment.

Documented time point: pretreatment peripheral blood. Individual patients had between 1 and 8 samples, taken pretreatment and on-treatment. V lost 4 bases and J lost 0, with 9 bases in between. The CDR3 runs to 14 residues. The germline CDR1 and CDR2 sequences are MNHEY and SMNVEV (reference sequence). The data were produced by immunoSEQ multiplex PCR, yet TCRdb's version contains in-frame clones alone and is incomplete. The repertoire holds about 30,000 clones, about 87% seen once, with roughly 14% in the top ten. The V call is TRBV27, the J call TRBJ1-2; D might be TRBD1 (6 bases). The receptor's source is a man aged 55 to 70 with urothelial cancer. The sample consisted of PBMCs, taken around atezolizumab (anti-PD-L1) treatment. The CDR3 DNA reads as TGTGCCAGCAGTTCCCGGACAGCTAACTATGGCTACACCTTC. Translating gives CASSSRTANYGYTF.